This TCR beta chain was documented in a study of cytomegalovirus exposure and HLA in healthy donors. The germline V gene has CDR1 LNHDA and CDR2 SQIVND (reference sequence). The CDR3 runs to 18 residues. J lost 4 bases, V lost 0 bases, and 11 bases had no gene match. The study ran its PCR with 60 Vbeta and 13 Jbeta primers. Clones were sequenced by immunoSEQ multiplex PCR, and TCRdb holds only the in-frame ones, with some missing. The sample lists 150,000 to 200,000 clones, roughly four fifths seen once, with 3.4% in the top ten. Input material: PBMCs. This chain joins TRBV19 and TRBJ2-1; 8 bases match TRBD1. The TCR sequence derives from a man aged 35 to 55 in good health and CMV-seropositive. Here the CDR3 reads CASSIDQGGTGAYNEQFF. The CDR3, as DNA: TGTGCCAGTAGTATAGATCAAGGAGGGACAGGAGCATACAATGAGCAGTTCTTC.